The rows below give T cell receptor beta chains drawn from one sample of a study of Graves' ophthalmopathy and Graves' hyperthyroidism. TCRdb reprocessed the multiplex PCR reads with MiXCR, giving one entry per CDR3 protein. Of around 43,000 distinct CDR3 sequences listed, roughly half were seen once; the top ten hold roughly 18%. The sample taken for sequencing was peripheral blood. The receptors were gathered from an adult man with Graves' ophthalmopathy. Both conserved end residues are part of each CDR3. The D gene is left open where the match is weak. Not every row has a clone size; where given, it reads once, few, many or a size class.

J	size	length	D	V	CDR3	DNA
TRBJ2-2	many	19	TRBD2	TRBV20-1	CSARPEAGGGRSNTGELFF	TGCAGTGCTAGACCGGAGGCCGGGGGGGGGCGATCAAACACCGGGGAGCTGTTTTTT
TRBJ2-6	.	16	TRBD1	TRBV20-1	CSAPGQLSSGANVLTF	TGCAGTGCGCCGGGACAGCTAAGCTCGGGGGCCAACGTCCTGACTTTC
TRBJ2-2	many	16	TRBD2	TRBV14	CASSQELAGRSGELFF	TGTGCCAGCAGCCAAGAACTAGCGGGTCGTTCCGGGGAGCTGTTTTTT
TRBJ2-2	once	14	.	TRBV7-3	CACSLTTGGGELFF	TGTGCCTGCAGCTTAACGACAGGTGGCGGGGAGCTGTTTTTT
TRBJ1-1	many	13	.	TRBV6-1	CASSDTPRDEAFF	TGTGCCAGCAGTGATACCCCCCGAGATGAAGCTTTCTTT
TRBJ2-2	many	15	TRBD2	TRBV19	CASSIPSGNPGELFF	TGTGCCAGTAGTATCCCCAGCGGGAATCCCGGGGAGCTGTTTTTT
TRBJ2-5	.	14	.	TRBV12-5	CASGLDRLRGTQYF	TGTGCTAGTGGTTTGGACCGACTTAGGGGGACCCAGTACTTC
TRBJ1-1	.	16	.	TRBV30	CAWSIRYDRLVAEAFF	TGTGCCTGGAGTATTCGATACGACAGGTTGGTCGCTGAAGCTTTCTTT
TRBJ1-1	many	14	.	TRBV19	CASSLGGERTEAFF	TGTGCCAGTAGTCTGGGGGGGGAGAGAACTGAAGCTTTCTTT
TRBJ1-1	.	16	TRBD1	TRBV2	CASSEGQGKRSTEAFF	TGTGCCAGCAGTGAAGGACAGGGGAAAAGGAGCACTGAAGCTTTCTTT
TRBJ1-5	.	16	TRBD1	TRBV27	CASSSQGALMKQPQHF	TGTGCCAGCAGTTCGCAGGGGGCCCTTATGAAGCAGCCCCAGCATTTT
TRBJ2-5	many	17	.	TRBV15	CATSRVRGGGPEETQYF	TGTGCCACCAGCAGGGTCAGAGGGGGAGGGCCGGAGGAGACCCAGTACTTC
TRBJ1-4	many	17	.	TRBV4-2	CASSQGPLGQSNEKLFF	TGTGCCAGCAGCCAAGGGCCCTTGGGGCAGTCTAATGAAAAACTGTTTTTT
TRBJ2-1	.	9	.	TRBV20-1	CSARNLQFF	TGCAGTGCGAGGAATTTACAGTTCTTC
TRBJ1-1	many	12	.	TRBV18	CASSPRTGLAFF	TGTGCCAGCTCACCACGGACCGGCCTGGCTTTCTTT
TRBJ1-5	many	16	.	TRBV6-1	CASSEVTGLPYQPQHF	TGTGCCAGCAGTGAGGTCACAGGGCTTCCCTATCAGCCCCAGCATTTT
TRBJ2-1	many	15	TRBD1	TRBV5-5	CASSLPGGVRFEQFF	TGTGCCAGCAGCTTGCCAGGGGGCGTTCGGTTTGAGCAGTTCTTC
TRBJ2-3	.	11	.	TRBV5-4	CASSFEDTQYF	TGTGCCAGCAGCTTCGAAGATACGCAATATTTT
TRBJ2-5	many	18	TRBD1	TRBV6-5	CASRLDRGGDLRGETQYF	TGTGCCAGCAGACTCGACAGGGGCGGCGACCTACGGGGGGAGACCCAGTACTTC
TRBJ2-7	.	13	TRBD1	TRBV24-1	CATSDHRGREQYF	TGTGCCACCAGTGACCACAGGGGGCGTGAGCAGTACTTC
TRBJ2-7	.	14	TRBD2	TRBV2	CASNVLAGGYVQYF	TGTGCCAGCAACGTGCTAGCGGGAGGTTACGTGCAGTACTTC
TRBJ2-7	few	15	.	TRBV15	CATSRAASGSYEQYF	TGTGCCACCAGCAGAGCGGCCTCGGGAAGCTACGAGCAGTACTTC
TRBJ2-2	few	15	TRBD2	TRBV2	CASSALAGNTGELFF	TGTGCCAGCAGTGCACTAGCGGGGAACACCGGGGAGCTGTTTTTT
TRBJ1-6	once	13	.	TRBV9	CASSLEGHQKVHF	TGTGCCAGCAGCTTAGAAGGGCACCAAAAGGTCCACTTT
TRBJ2-3	many	21	.	TRBV5-1	CASSLRLGGPKNGDYTDTQYF	TGCGCCAGCAGCTTGCGACTTGGGGGTCCCAAAAATGGAGATTACACAGATACGCAGTATTTT
TRBJ2-5	.	12	.	TRBV29-1	CSVEEGVQTQYF	TGCAGCGTTGAGGAGGGTGTCCAGACCCAGTACTTC
TRBJ2-1	many	17	.	TRBV19	CASTSEAGMVSFNEQFF	TGTGCCAGTACCTCCGAGGCGGGGATGGTTTCTTTCAATGAGCAGTTCTTC
TRBJ1-6	.	13	TRBD1	TRBV20-1	CSARRQGGSPLHF	TGCAGTGCTAGAAGACAGGGAGGTTCACCCCTCCACTTT
TRBJ2-7	.	15	TRBD1	TRBV19	CASSRLGTGGSEQYF	TGTGCCAGTAGTAGACTCGGGACAGGGGGGAGCGAGCAGTACTTC
TRBJ2-1	many	15	TRBD2	TRBV6-5	CASSYSSGGPDEQFF	TGTGCCAGCAGTTACTCGTCGGGGGGTCCCGATGAGCAGTTCTTC
TRBJ2-3	medium-sized	14	.	TRBV29-1	CSVERDRLTDTQYF	TGCAGCGTTGAACGTGACAGGCTCACAGATACGCAGTATTTT
TRBJ2-5	many	12	.	TRBV29-1	CSVEGGGETQYF	TGCAGCGTTGAGGGGGGAGGAGAGACCCAGTACTTC
TRBJ2-1	once	15	TRBD1	TRBV7-8	CASSSRTGLSGEQFF	TGTGCCAGCAGCTCCCGGACAGGGCTTAGCGGTGAGCAGTTCTTC
TRBJ1-4	many	15	.	TRBV4-1	CASSPEGSIGEKLFF	TGCGCCAGCTCGCCAGAGGGGAGTATTGGTGAAAAACTGTTTTTT
TRBJ2-3	many	14	TRBD2	TRBV20-1	CSVPLAGSTDTQYF	TGCAGTGTCCCACTAGCGGGGAGCACAGATACGCAGTATTTT
TRBJ2-1	.	15	.	TRBV25-1	CASSPFLSSYNEQFF	TGTGCCAGCAGCCCCTTTTTGAGCTCCTACAATGAGCAGTTCTTC
TRBJ1-6	few	16	.	TRBV7-2	CASSLGGGPGNSPLHF	TGTGCCAGCAGCTTAGGAGGGGGGCCGGGTAATTCACCCCTCCACTTT
TRBJ1-4	.	16	TRBD1	TRBV5-8	CASSFADRGLDEKLFF	TGTGCCAGCAGCTTCGCGGACAGGGGCTTGGATGAAAAACTGTTTTTT
TRBJ2-1	.	17	TRBD2	TRBV2	CASSAIGTSGVYNEQFF	TGTGCCAGCAGTGCTATCGGGACTAGCGGGGTCTACAATGAGCAGTTCTTC
TRBJ2-1	.	15	.	TRBV6-4	CASSDSEGGTDTQFF	TGTGCCAGCAGTGACTCGGAGGGGGGCACAGATACGCAGTTCTTC
TRBJ2-6	many	19	TRBD1	TRBV4-1	CASSQTEPGTGSGANVLTF	TGCGCCAGCAGCCAAACCGAACCCGGGACAGGGTCTGGGGCCAACGTCCTGACTTTC